The 9 T cell receptor beta chains presented below share a single source sample, sequenced in a study of T cells in Graves' hyperthyroidism and ophthalmopathy. Researchers amplified the TCR beta CDR3 regions from RNA transcripts. The TCR CDR3 first-round RT-PCR relied on the HTBI primer set. TCRdb re-derived calls from the multiplex PCR reads in MiXCR, one entry per CDR3 protein. The sample includes 700,000 to 850,000 distinct CDR3 sequences, roughly a third seen only once; the top ten take roughly 30%. The source material was blood. The receptors shown here come from a woman aged 40 to 50 with Graves' hyperthyroidism.

This chain joins TRBV20-1 and TRBJ2-5; possible D gene TRBD2, 5 bases. CDR3 length equals 12 residues. The V gene lost 5 bases and the J gene lost 2 bases, with 9 bases spanning the gap. From germline, CDR1 is DFQATT and CDR2 SNEGSKA (reference sequence). The CDR3 bases are TGCAGTGCTCCCCCGGGGCAAGAGACCCAGTACTTC. This translates into CSAPPGQETQYF.

This clonotype was recorded a few times. The V and J genes are TRBV4-1 and TRBJ1-2; tentative D call: TRBD1 (6 bases). CDR1 MGHRA and CDR2 YSYEKL come from the germline V gene. Between the trimmed V and J ends, which lost 4 bases and 5 bases, there was a span of 14 bases. This CDR3 comprises 14 residues. CDR3 coding DNA: TGCGCCAGCAGCCGACCCGGACAGCCATATGGCTACACCTTC. The encoded protein is CASSRPGQPYGYTF.

This clonotype was seen repeatedly, ten times or more. This chain joins TRBV13 and TRBJ1-2; D is ambiguous. Trimming pared 1 base from V and 4 bases from J, leaving 4 bases between. CDR3 length: 12 amino acids. CDR1 is PRHDT, CDR2 FYEKMQ, per germline (reference sequence). CDR3 nucleotide sequence: TGTGCCAGCAGCTTAGCCGCCTATGGCTACACCTTC. Amino acid sequence: CASSLAAYGYTF.

This clonotype has only a few counts. The gene calls are TRBV11-3 and TRBJ2-7; 12 bases fit TRBD2. The CDR3 consists of 16 residues. Germline assignment: CDR1 SGHNT and CDR2 YENEEA. J lost 2 bases, V lost 0 bases, and 2 bases had no gene match. CDR3 amino acids: CASSLDLAGGPYEQYF. The DNA for the CDR3 is TGTGCCAGCAGCTTAGATCTAGCGGGGGGGCCCTACGAGCAGTACTTC.

This clonotype occurred many times. The J gene is TRBJ2-5, the V gene TRBV19, with a tentative D call TRBD2 (5 bases). V lost 8 bases to trimming and J lost 1 base, with 20 bases between them. The CDR3 spans 16 residues. Germline CDR1 is LNHDA and CDR2 is SQIVND (reference sequence). The CDR3 spells CASGPAGYRGQETQYF. The CDR3, as DNA: TGTGCCAGTGGGCCTGCAGGTTACCGGGGCCAAGAGACCCAGTACTTC.

A few counts support this clonotype. This sequence joins TRBV6-5 and TRBJ2-2; D is ambiguous. CDR1 is MNHEY and CDR2 is SVGAGI in the germline V gene. The CDR3 runs 14 residues. V shed 1 base and J shed 7 bases, with 10 bases lying between them. CDR3 amino acids: CASSYFPTGGELFF. CDR3 DNA: TGTGCCAGCAGTTACTTCCCGACCGGCGGGGAGCTGTTTTTT.

This clonotype was counted between two and nine times. The chain combines TRBV6-5 with TRBJ1-1; no clear D. The germline V gene encodes CDR1 MNHEY and CDR2 SVGAGI. This CDR3 region has 18 residues. V dropped 2 bases and J dropped 0 bases, with 19 bases sitting between them. The CDR3 DNA follows: TGTGCCAGCAGTTACCGGTCGTCGGTCGTCGGGGTGAACACTGAAGCTTTCTTT. Protein product: CASSYRSSVVGVNTEAFF.

This chain uses TRBV20-1 with TRBJ1-2; 10 bases match TRBD1. V lost 3 bases, J lost 7 bases, and 5 bases stayed unmatched. Germline CDR1 and CDR2: DFQATT and SNEGSKA (reference sequence). There are 13 residues in the CDR3. The CDR3 region is CSASDRGRGGYTF. The CDR3 coding sequence is TGCAGTGCTAGTGACAGGGGGCGGGGTGGCTACACCTTC.

In its sample, this clonotype was seen a few times. The chain recombines TRBV9 with TRBJ1-3; D not resolved. V dropped 0 bases and J dropped 4 bases, with 5 bases sitting between them. Germline CDR1 is SGDLS and CDR2 is YYNGEE. The CDR3 totals 13 residues. As DNA, the CDR3 is TGTGCCAGCAGCGTAGACAAAGGAAACACCATATATTTT. Amino acid sequence: CASSVDKGNTIYF.